A selection of T cell receptor beta chains follows, all from one sample in a study of blood T cell repertoires in COVID-19. Sequencing used immunoSEQ multiplex PCR; TCRdb keeps in-frame clones, though not all of them. This sample has around 290,000 clones; 86% occur once, and the top ten carry approximately 2.5%. What was sequenced was PBMCs or T cells enriched from blood (not recorded which). The receptors were sampled from a woman under 30 who had recovered from COVID-19. Each CDR3 is given with its conserved first and last residue. Each record gives: CDR3 length, V gene, D gene, clone size, J gene, CDR3 protein, CDR3 DNA. A D gene is named only where the DNA matches it firmly. Clone size, where shown, is once, few, many, or a class for clones that have expanded.

cdr3_length: 15; v_call: TRBV12-5; d_call: NA; clone_size: NA; j_call: TRBJ1-1; cdr3_aa: CASGLTSFRGLGAFF; cdr3_nt: TGTGCTAGTGGTTTGACGAGTTTCAGGGGTTTGGGTGCTTTCTTT
cdr3_length: 15; v_call: TRBV7-7; d_call: TRBD2; clone_size: NA; j_call: TRBJ2-1; cdr3_aa: CASSLEGLESSEQFF; cdr3_nt: TGTGCCAGCAGCTTAGAGGGACTAGAAAGCTCTGAGCAGTTCTTC
cdr3_length: 16; v_call: TRBV5-4; d_call: TRBD1; clone_size: once; j_call: TRBJ2-6; cdr3_aa: CASSSGQFSGANVLTF; cdr3_nt: TGTGCCAGCAGCTCGGGACAGTTCTCTGGGGCCAACGTCCTGACTTTC
cdr3_length: 15; v_call: TRBV5-8; d_call: TRBD1; clone_size: NA; j_call: TRBJ1-2; cdr3_aa: CASSLWGQGWNGYTF; cdr3_nt: TGTGCCAGCAGCTTGTGGGGACAGGGGTGGAATGGCTACACCTTC
cdr3_length: 16; v_call: TRBV7-2; d_call: TRBD2; clone_size: NA; j_call: TRBJ2-3; cdr3_aa: CASSFLAGVFADTQYF; cdr3_nt: TGTGCCAGCAGCTTCCTAGCGGGAGTATTTGCAGATACGCAGTATTTT
cdr3_length: 14; v_call: TRBV7-9; d_call: NA; clone_size: NA; j_call: TRBJ2-7; cdr3_aa: CASSLGELFYEQYF; cdr3_nt: TGTGCCAGCAGCTTGGGAGAGCTATTCTACGAGCAGTACTTC
cdr3_length: 15; v_call: TRBV5-6; d_call: TRBD1; clone_size: NA; j_call: TRBJ1-2; cdr3_aa: CASRADRGVYYGYTF; cdr3_nt: TGTGCCAGCAGAGCCGACAGGGGCGTTTACTATGGCTACACCTTC
cdr3_length: 17; v_call: TRBV5-4; d_call: NA; clone_size: NA; j_call: TRBJ1-1; cdr3_aa: CASSTQRGGRRAAEAFF; cdr3_nt: TGTGCCAGCAGCACCCAACGCGGGGGGCGCCGGGCGGCTGAAGCTTTCTTT
cdr3_length: 13; v_call: TRBV30; d_call: NA; clone_size: once; j_call: TRBJ2-3; cdr3_aa: CAWRRVGTDTQYF; cdr3_nt: TGTGCCTGGAGGAGAGTCGGCACAGATACGCAGTATTTT
cdr3_length: 14; v_call: TRBV9; d_call: NA; clone_size: NA; j_call: TRBJ2-3; cdr3_aa: CAGRDRSHTDTQYF; cdr3_nt: TGTGCCGGGAGGGACAGGTCCCATACAGATACGCAGTATTTT
cdr3_length: 15; v_call: TRBV5-1; d_call: TRBD1; clone_size: NA; j_call: TRBJ2-2; cdr3_aa: CASSTGTGVTGELFF; cdr3_nt: TGCGCCAGCAGCACCGGGACAGGGGTTACCGGGGAGCTGTTTTTT
cdr3_length: 15; v_call: TRBV30; d_call: TRBD2; clone_size: NA; j_call: TRBJ2-5; cdr3_aa: CAWTGLAGAGETQYF; cdr3_nt: TGTGCCTGGACGGGACTAGCGGGAGCTGGAGAGACCCAGTACTTC
cdr3_length: 14; v_call: TRBV28; d_call: NA; clone_size: NA; j_call: TRBJ2-7; cdr3_aa: CASIGRDPTYEQYF; cdr3_nt: TGTGCCAGCATCGGCCGGGATCCTACCTACGAGCAGTACTTC
cdr3_length: 15; v_call: TRBV3-1/TRBV3-2; d_call: NA; clone_size: NA; j_call: TRBJ2-1; cdr3_aa: CASSQDPSPYNEQFF; cdr3_nt: TGTGCCAGCAGCCAAGACCCCTCCCCCTACAATGAGCAGTTCTTC
cdr3_length: 17; v_call: TRBV3-1/TRBV3-2; d_call: NA; clone_size: once; j_call: TRBJ1-3; cdr3_aa: CASSQVGRVASGNTIYF; cdr3_nt: TGTGCCAGCAGCCAAGTTGGGAGGGTCGCCTCTGGAAACACCATATATTTT
cdr3_length: 15; v_call: TRBV6-4; d_call: TRBD2; clone_size: NA; j_call: TRBJ2-3; cdr3_aa: CASSGLAGGRDTQYF; cdr3_nt: TGTGCCAGCAGTGGACTAGCGGGAGGTAGAGATACGCAGTATTTT
cdr3_length: 14; v_call: TRBV9; d_call: NA; clone_size: NA; j_call: TRBJ1-2; cdr3_aa: CASSVADMNYGYTF; cdr3_nt: TGTGCCAGCAGCGTAGCGGACATGAACTATGGCTACACCTTC
cdr3_length: 13; v_call: TRBV9; d_call: NA; clone_size: NA; j_call: TRBJ2-3; cdr3_aa: CASSPLNPDTQYF; cdr3_nt: TGTGCCAGCAGCCCCCTAAATCCGGATACGCAGTATTTT
cdr3_length: 14; v_call: TRBV10-1; d_call: NA; clone_size: NA; j_call: TRBJ2-1; cdr3_aa: CARGVANRYNEQFF; cdr3_nt: TGCGCCAGGGGCGTAGCGAATCGATACAATGAGCAGTTCTTC
cdr3_length: 16; v_call: TRBV4-1; d_call: TRBD2; clone_size: NA; j_call: TRBJ2-5; cdr3_aa: CASSQGGSGGEETQYF; cdr3_nt: TGCGCCAGCAGCCAAGGCGGTAGCGGGGGGGAAGAGACCCAGTACTTC
cdr3_length: 15; v_call: TRBV7-3; d_call: NA; clone_size: NA; j_call: TRBJ2-1; cdr3_aa: CASSPGTLANNEQFF; cdr3_nt: TGTGCCAGCAGTCCCGGGACATTGGCCAACAATGAGCAGTTCTTC
cdr3_length: 18; v_call: TRBV6-6; d_call: NA; clone_size: few; j_call: TRBJ2-7; cdr3_aa: CASSPKGGDRGFRDEQYF; cdr3_nt: TGTGCCAGCAGTCCCAAGGGGGGGGACCGTGGATTCAGGGACGAGCAGTACTTC
cdr3_length: 13; v_call: TRBV7-3; d_call: NA; clone_size: once; j_call: TRBJ2-5; cdr3_aa: CASSLTREETQYF; cdr3_nt: TGTGCCAGCAGCTTAACCAGGGAAGAGACCCAGTACTTC
cdr3_length: 14; v_call: TRBV6-4; d_call: NA; clone_size: NA; j_call: TRBJ2-7; cdr3_aa: CASREGPGTYEQYF; cdr3_nt: TGTGCCAGCAGGGAGGGTCCCGGGACCTACGAGCAGTACTTC
cdr3_length: 14; v_call: TRBV4-1; d_call: TRBD1; clone_size: once; j_call: TRBJ2-7; cdr3_aa: CASSARQGIDEQYF; cdr3_nt: TGCGCCAGCAGCGCCCGACAGGGGATCGACGAGCAGTACTTC
cdr3_length: 15; v_call: TRBV18; d_call: TRBD1; clone_size: NA; j_call: TRBJ1-2; cdr3_aa: CASSPRQGETSGYTF; cdr3_nt: TGTGCCAGCTCACCCCGACAGGGAGAGACCAGTGGCTACACCTTC
cdr3_length: 14; v_call: TRBV3-1/TRBV3-2; d_call: NA; clone_size: few; j_call: TRBJ1-2; cdr3_aa: CASSQVVEGNGYTF; cdr3_nt: TGTGCCAGCAGCCAAGTTGTGGAGGGGAATGGCTACACCTTC
cdr3_length: 14; v_call: TRBV2; d_call: TRBD1; clone_size: NA; j_call: TRBJ2-3; cdr3_aa: CATNRGVGTDTQYF; cdr3_nt: TGTGCCACCAACAGGGGCGTTGGCACAGATACGCAGTATTTT
cdr3_length: 14; v_call: TRBV6-5; d_call: NA; clone_size: once; j_call: TRBJ2-3; cdr3_aa: CASHRSFAGDTQYF; cdr3_nt: TGTGCCAGCCACCGGTCCTTCGCGGGGGATACGCAGTATTTT
cdr3_length: 11; v_call: TRBV19; d_call: TRBD1; clone_size: NA; j_call: TRBJ1-5; cdr3_aa: CASSTQGAQHF; cdr3_nt: TGTGCCAGTAGTACACAGGGGGCCCAGCATTTT
cdr3_length: 17; v_call: TRBV9; d_call: NA; clone_size: NA; j_call: TRBJ2-4; cdr3_aa: CASSAGGDPLAKNIQYF; cdr3_nt: TGTGCCAGCAGCGCCGGAGGGGACCCGTTAGCCAAAAACATTCAGTACTTC
cdr3_length: 14; v_call: TRBV3-1/TRBV3-2; d_call: TRBD1; clone_size: NA; j_call: TRBJ1-6; cdr3_aa: CASRRGTGNSPLHF; cdr3_nt: TGTGCCAGCAGACGGGGGACAGGGAATTCACCCCTCCACTTT
cdr3_length: 11; v_call: TRBV2; d_call: NA; clone_size: NA; j_call: TRBJ1-1; cdr3_aa: CAYGVSTEAFF; cdr3_nt: TGTGCCTACGGGGTTTCCACTGAAGCTTTCTTT
cdr3_length: 13; v_call: TRBV6-8; d_call: NA; clone_size: NA; j_call: TRBJ2-5; cdr3_aa: CASRHTGKATQYF; cdr3_nt: TGTGCCAGCAGACACACAGGGAAAGCGACCCAGTACTTC
cdr3_length: 13; v_call: TRBV5-1; d_call: NA; clone_size: NA; j_call: TRBJ2-7; cdr3_aa: CASSLDPVGTPFF; cdr3_nt: TGCGCCAGCAGCTTGGACCCCGTCGGGACACCATTCTTC
cdr3_length: 16; v_call: TRBV7-7; d_call: TRBD2; clone_size: NA; j_call: TRBJ2-5; cdr3_aa: CASSAAVASGEKTQYF; cdr3_nt: TGTGCCAGCAGCGCGGCGGTGGCTAGCGGGGAGAAGACCCAGTACTTC
cdr3_length: 18; v_call: TRBV6-2/TRBV6-3; d_call: TRBD1; clone_size: NA; j_call: TRBJ2-2; cdr3_aa: CASSYSRPTGDNTGELFF; cdr3_nt: TGTGCCAGCAGTTACTCGAGACCTACAGGGGATAACACCGGGGAGCTGTTTTTT
cdr3_length: 17; v_call: TRBV6-2/TRBV6-3; d_call: TRBD2; clone_size: NA; j_call: TRBJ2-7; cdr3_aa: CASSYTLAGGHSYEQYF; cdr3_nt: TGTGCCAGCAGTTACACTCTAGCGGGAGGGCATTCCTACGAGCAGTACTTC
cdr3_length: 13; v_call: TRBV24-1; d_call: TRBD2; clone_size: many; j_call: TRBJ2-5; cdr3_aa: CATMASGGETQYF; cdr3_nt: TGTGCCACCATGGCTAGCGGGGGAGAGACCCAGTACTTC
cdr3_length: 14; v_call: TRBV19; d_call: NA; clone_size: NA; j_call: TRBJ1-2; cdr3_aa: CASSIEGNYYGYTF; cdr3_nt: TGTGCCAGTAGTATAGAGGGCAACTACTATGGCTACACCTTC
cdr3_length: 17; v_call: TRBV9; d_call: TRBD1; clone_size: NA; j_call: TRBJ2-3; cdr3_aa: CASSLTDRVMGTDTQYF; cdr3_nt: TGTGCCAGCAGCTTGACGGACAGGGTAATGGGCACAGATACGCAGTATTTT
cdr3_length: 15; v_call: TRBV2; d_call: TRBD2; clone_size: NA; j_call: TRBJ2-1; cdr3_aa: CASSEGLAGGNEQFF; cdr3_nt: TGTGCCAGCAGTGAAGGGCTAGCGGGAGGGAATGAGCAGTTCTTC
cdr3_length: 13; v_call: TRBV30; d_call: TRBD2; clone_size: once; j_call: TRBJ2-1; cdr3_aa: CAWSSGRHNEQFF; cdr3_nt: TGTGCCTGGAGTAGCGGGAGACACAATGAGCAGTTCTTC
cdr3_length: 15; v_call: TRBV10-3; d_call: TRBD1; clone_size: NA; j_call: TRBJ1-1; cdr3_aa: CAISESQRGTVGTFF; cdr3_nt: TGTGCCATCAGTGAGTCTCAACGGGGGACAGTCGGGACTTTCTTT